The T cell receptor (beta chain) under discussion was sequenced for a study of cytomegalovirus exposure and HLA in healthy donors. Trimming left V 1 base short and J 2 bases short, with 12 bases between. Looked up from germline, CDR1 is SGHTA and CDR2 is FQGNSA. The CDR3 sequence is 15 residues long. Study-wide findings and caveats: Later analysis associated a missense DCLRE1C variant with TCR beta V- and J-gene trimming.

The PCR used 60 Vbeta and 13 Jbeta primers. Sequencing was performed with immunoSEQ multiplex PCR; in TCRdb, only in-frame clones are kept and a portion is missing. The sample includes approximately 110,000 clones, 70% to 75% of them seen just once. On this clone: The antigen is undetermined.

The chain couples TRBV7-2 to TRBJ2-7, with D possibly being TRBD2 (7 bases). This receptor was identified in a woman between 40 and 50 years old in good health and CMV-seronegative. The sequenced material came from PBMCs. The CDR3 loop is CASSLGGGGPYEQYF. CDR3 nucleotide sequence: TGTGCCAGCAGCTTAGGCGGCGGGGGCCCCTACGAGCAGTACTTC. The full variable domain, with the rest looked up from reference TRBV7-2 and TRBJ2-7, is GAGVSQSPSNKVTEKGKDVELRCDPISGHTALYWYRQSLGQGLEFLIYFQGNSAPDKSGLPSDRFSAERTGGSVSTLTIQRTQQEDSAVYLCASSLGGGGPYEQYFGPGTRLTVT.